This T cell receptor beta chain stems from a study of shared clonotypes between healthy human individuals. TCRdb's table, derived via immunoSEQ multiplex PCR, lists solely in-frame clones and lacks some. The table has 400,000 to 500,000 clones, 70% to 80% seen once. The sequencing sample was made of PBMCs. The sequence was obtained from a woman in her thirties or forties in good health. Some clones in this sample may be carry-over from other donors' samples.

This chain's CDR3 is CASSLFPGPRTQYF. The CDR3 DNA reads TGTGCCAGCAGCCTGTTCCCGGGACCCCGAACCCAGTACTTC. V gene TRBV7-3 combines with J gene TRBJ2-5; TRBD1 or TRBD2 may be the D gene (5 bases each). Germline-derived CDR1 and CDR2 are SGHTA and FQGTGA. The CDR3 extends over 14 amino acids. V lost 5 bases, J lost 8 bases, and 18 bases lay in between.